In its sample, the clone carrying this T cell receptor (beta chain) was seen once. What it binds is not known. This sample stems from a study of monozygotic twins with cystic fibrosis. Study summary: With about 15 PCR cycles, barcoded libraries came from around 2.9 micrograms of fragmented DNA. Study-wide points: In 13 of 16 pairs, V gene usage was closest to the co-twin's.

Generated by immunoSEQ multiplex PCR, the TCRdb table keeps only in-frame clones and is missing some. The top ten hold 2.7% of the sample, which has under 30,000 clones, 96% seen once. CDR3 length: 17 amino acids. Germline V gene data show CDR1 as SGHTA and CDR2 as FQGNSA. Trimming at V came to 7 bases and at J to 4 bases, leaving 8 bases not matched to a gene. The V call is TRBV7-2, the J call TRBJ2-1, with TRBD2 matching 15 bases. The sample comprised blood. The receptor's source is a girl aged 2-10 years with cystic fibrosis. Here the CDR3 reads CASTWGLAGGGYNEQFF. CDR3 DNA sequence: TGTGCCAGCACTTGGGGACTAGCGGGAGGAGGGTACAATGAGCAGTTCTTC.